This T cell receptor (beta chain) originates from a study of vaccination effects on CD4 cells after COVID-19. Across the study: The cohort was immunized with two doses of either the BNT162b2 or mRNA-1273 vaccine.

Data came from immunoSEQ multiplex PCR; TCRdb stores just in-frame clones and leaves some out. The table includes 35,000 to 55,000 clones, 75% detected once. V trimming: 5 bases; J trimming: 4 bases; junction bases outside the gene matches: 6. The CDR3 extends over 15 amino acids. CDR1 and CDR2 from the germline V gene are SGHTA and FQGTGA. About this clone: Its antigen remains unidentified.

Under the ViraFEST assay, PBMC were stimulated with viral peptide pools so that antigen-specific CD4+ T cells expanded. Sequencing was performed afterwards. Having been cultured for 10 days, the cells underwent CD4+ T cell isolation. SARS-CoV-2 infection was confirmed by PCR in the person between March and December 2020. A few million PBMC per well were cultured with approximately 9.7 IU/ml IL-2 and roughly 9.9 ug/ml peptides. Half the medium was swapped for IL-2 medium on days 3 and 7. The V call is TRBV7-3, the J call TRBJ2-7; TRBD2 matches at 12 bases. Source: CD4+ T cells from PBMCs cultured with a peptide pool, taken before COVID-19 vaccination. The TCR comes from a human donor who had a prior SARS-CoV-2 infection. The CDR3 reads CASSQYGTSGYEQYF. The CDR3 DNA reads TGTGCCAGCAGCCAATATGGGACTAGCGGGTACGAGCAGTACTTC.